The 18 T cell receptor beta chains reported below all come from one sample, sequenced in a study of blood T cells in healthy people across ages. A second about 6 to 11 cycle PCR used barcoded and J-beta primers. MiXCR, applied by TCRdb to the 5' RACE reads, yields one record per CDR3 protein. The sample shows under 2 million distinct CDR3 sequences, roughly 30% of them seen only once. The sample consisted of blood. Receptors originate from a woman aged 25 to 39 in good health.

This clonotype has a handful of counts. This chain links TRBV28 with TRBJ2-5; 10 positions agree with TRBD2. This CDR3 region has 12 residues. CDR1 and CDR2 from the germline V gene are MDHEN and SYDVKM. V shed 5 bases, J shed 11 bases, and the junction held 5 bases outside the gene matches. This chain's CDR3 is CASSTSGEEQYF. For the CDR3, the DNA is TGTGCCAGCAGTACTAGCGGGGAGGAGCAGTACTTC.

V usage is TRBV19 and J usage is TRBJ2-1, with 8 positions matching TRBD1. Trimming at V came to 5 bases and at J to 9 bases, leaving 9 bases not matched to a gene. CDR3 length: 14 amino acids. CDR1 is LNHDA, CDR2 SQIVND, per germline (reference sequence). The CDR3 here is CASSLWTGKGEQFF. DNA of the CDR3: TGTGCCAGTAGTTTGTGGACAGGGAAAGGTGAGCAGTTCTTC.

This chain connects TRBV7-2 to TRBJ2-3; 8 nucleotides align to TRBD2. V trimming: 5 bases; J trimming: 7 bases; junction bases outside the gene matches: 11. There are 15 residues in the CDR3. Germline V lookup: CDR1 SGHTA, CDR2 FQGNSA. CDR3 residues: CASSPQAGEMNTQYF. CDR3 DNA sequence: TGTGCCAGCAGCCCCCAAGCGGGAGAAATGAATACGCAGTATTTT.

The sample holds a few counts of this clonotype. J is TRBJ1-1 and V is TRBV4-1; D not certain. Trimming removed 1 base at V and 3 bases at J, with 12 bases between. Germline assignment: CDR1 MGHRA and CDR2 YSYEKL. This CDR3 is built from 15 residues. The CDR3 DNA sequence: TGCGCCAGCAGCCAAGTTGCGGTGGGTGACACTGAAGCTTTCTTT. This gives the protein CASSQVAVGDTEAFF.

V gene TRBV3-1 combines with J gene TRBJ2-7; 11 nucleotides agree with TRBD2. The V gene end was trimmed by 4 bases and the J gene end by 3 bases; junction bases not matched to a gene: 5. The CDR3 loop spans 15 amino acids. The germline V gene encodes CDR1 LGHDT and CDR2 YNNKEL (reference sequence). The CDR3 DNA reads as TGTGCCAGCAGCCCAACTAGCGGGGGTGGCTACGAGCAGTACTTC. Its translation is CASSPTSGGGYEQYF.

This clonotype was counted a few times. The chain joins TRBV4-1 to TRBJ1-3; tentatively, D is TRBD1 (5 bases). The CDR3 covers 16 residues. The ends were cut back, 4 bases at V and 2 bases at J, with 15 bases in the middle. The germline V gene has CDR1 MGHRA and CDR2 YSYEKL. CDR3 residues: CASSLLRDVAGNTIYF. The CDR3 DNA reads as TGCGCCAGCAGCCTCCTTCGGGACGTAGCTGGAAACACCATATATTTT.

This clonotype was picked up many times. The V gene is TRBV10-3, the J gene TRBJ2-3; 12 bases agree with TRBD2. The V and J ends lost 5 bases and 3 bases, in that order; junction bases with no gene match: 3. The CDR3 is 15 residues long. Germline assignment: CDR1 ENHRY and CDR2 SYGVKD. CDR3 sequence reads: CAISYLAGGTDTQYF. In DNA, the CDR3 is TGTGCCATCAGTTACCTAGCGGGAGGGACAGATACGCAGTATTTT.

This clonotype was observed a handful of times. The rearrangement links TRBV7-2 to TRBJ1-2; tentative D call: TRBD1 (6 bases). Germline-derived CDR1 and CDR2 are SGHTA and FQGNSA. The CDR3 totals 13 residues. With 5 bases removed from V and 6 bases from J, the gap between germline ends came to 13 bases. This chain's CDR3 is CASSAGTNHGYTF. The DNA of the CDR3 is TGTGCCAGCAGCGCCGGGACAAACCATGGCTACACCTTC.

The table lists this clonotype with a few counts. V usage is TRBV11-2 and J usage is TRBJ2-1; 8 nucleotides align to TRBD2. Germline trimming cut 10 bases from V and 6 bases from J; bases unmatched to any gene: 11. This CDR3 has 14 amino acids. Germline V gene lookup returns CDR1 SGHAT and CDR2 FQNNGV. The DNA for the CDR3 is TGTGCCAACCGGGGGGGCCCGGTGGGCAATGAGCAGTTCTTC. It yields the protein CANRGGPVGNEQFF.

The table lists this clonotype with a few counts. The CDR3 loop reads CASSATVGAYEQYF. CDR3 in DNA: TGTGCCAGCAGCGCAACTGTAGGGGCTTACGAGCAGTACTTC. V gene TRBV9 combines with J gene TRBJ2-7, with TRBD1 as a possible D gene (5 bases). V lost 3 bases to trimming and J lost 4 bases, with 14 bases between them. CDR1 is SGDLS, CDR2 YYNGEE, per germline. The CDR3 is 14 residues long.

This clonotype was seen a handful of times. CDR3 region: CSAQTDRNQPQHF. CDR3 coding DNA: TGCAGTGCCCAAACGGACCGCAATCAGCCCCAGCATTTT. The chain has TRBV20-1 and TRBJ1-5; D gene unclear. With 6 bases removed from V and 2 bases from J, the gap between germline ends came to 11 bases. The CDR3 sequence is 13 residues long. The germline V gene has CDR1 DFQATT and CDR2 SNEGSKA (reference sequence).

The CDR3 spells CSAGGGLDEQYF. CDR3 in DNA: TGCAGTGCTGGCGGGGGGCTAGATGAGCAGTACTTC. The V call is TRBV20-1, the J call TRBJ2-5; 8 nucleotides line up with TRBD2. CDR3 length: 12 residues. J lost 11 bases, V lost 5 bases, and 10 bases had no gene match. CDR1 and CDR2 from the germline V gene are DFQATT and SNEGSKA (reference sequence).

This clonotype was counted between two and nine times. CDR3 sequence: CASSRGRNEKLFF. CDR3 nucleotides: TGTGCCAGCAGCCGCGGGCGGAATGAAAAACTGTTTTTT. The V gene is TRBV5-6, the J gene TRBJ1-4; D is undetermined. V was pared by 4 bases and J by 5 bases, with 9 bases between. The CDR3 covers 13 residues. The germline V gene has CDR1 SGHDT and CDR2 YYEEEE.

V is TRBV12-3 or TRBV12-4 and J is TRBJ1-5; D is unresolved. The CDR3 sequence is 13 residues long. V gave up 6 bases and J gave up 6 bases, with 12 bases separating them. CDR3 loop: CASSWVTGQPQHF. CDR3 nucleotides: TGTGCCAGCAGCTGGGTTACCGGTCAGCCCCAGCATTTT.

The rearrangement uses TRBV20-1 and TRBJ1-4; the D is unclear. This CDR3 is built from 16 residues. Germline V lookup: CDR1 DFQATT, CDR2 SNEGSKA (reference sequence). Trimming cost V 6 bases and J 4 bases, with 21 bases left between them. CDR3 sequence: CSASPEPGNVNEKLFF. CDR3 DNA: TGCAGTGCCAGCCCCGAGCCGGGGAATGTTAATGAAAAACTGTTTTTT.

This clonotype showed up many times. V and J are TRBV20-1 and TRBJ2-5; TRBD2 agrees at 7 bases. With the DNA end fitting TRBJ2-7 better, the J assignment may be wrong. From germline, CDR1 is DFQATT and CDR2 SNEGSKA (reference sequence). The CDR3 length is 12 residues. As DNA, the CDR3 is TGCAGTGCTAGAAGACTAGCTAACGAGCAGTACTTC. This translates into CSARRLANEQYF.

This clonotype was observed a single time. The V call is TRBV3-1, the J call TRBJ2-7; the match to TRBD2 covers 8 bases. The V and J ends lost 9 bases and 6 bases, in that order; junction bases with no gene match: 10. The CDR3 length is 13 residues. The V gene's germline CDR1 is LGHDT and CDR2 YNNKEL (reference sequence). CDR3 region: CASGGLVLSEQYF. The DNA for the CDR3 is TGTGCCAGTGGGGGACTAGTGCTAAGCGAGCAGTACTTC.

The table lists this clonotype with a few counts. The V call is TRBV7-2, the J call TRBJ2-2; possibly TRBD2 for D (6 bases). V was pared by 3 bases and J by 7 bases, with 9 bases between. Germline-derived CDR1 and CDR2 are SGHTA and FQGNSA. CDR3 length: 13 amino acids. This chain's CDR3 is CASSFREHGELFF. The CDR3 DNA is TGTGCCAGCAGCTTCCGGGAGCACGGGGAGCTGTTTTTT.